This T cell receptor (beta chain) is drawn from a study of shared clonotypes between healthy human individuals. About the research overall: Those who served as donors were two women and a few men between the ages of 18 and 49. Study observations and caveats: Researchers found naive subsets generally carried larger estimated richness than memory subsets. Specimens sampled were limited to blood, with tissue repertoires likely differing. Between a handful of donors, naive CD4 clonotypes were shared at a level of approximately 5%.

With regard to this clone: Antigen specificity is unknown.

Data came from immunoSEQ multiplex PCR; TCRdb stores just in-frame clones and leaves some out. The sample lists about 330,000 clones; roughly 70% were seen once. Germline V CDR1 and CDR2: SGHNT, YYREEE (reference sequence). Unmatched junction bases numbered 5, after V lost 2 bases and J lost 0 bases. The CDR3 extends over 17 amino acids. Specimen: memory CD4+ T cells sorted from blood. Subset specified: CD45RA-negative fraction. This chain links TRBV5-4 with TRBJ2-5; TRBD2 matches 12 bases. This clonotype was obtained from a man aged 25-45 years in good health. The CDR3 is CASSFPSGRADQETQYF. The DNA for the CDR3 is TGTGCCAGCAGCTTCCCTAGCGGGAGGGCGGACCAAGAGACCCAGTACTTC.